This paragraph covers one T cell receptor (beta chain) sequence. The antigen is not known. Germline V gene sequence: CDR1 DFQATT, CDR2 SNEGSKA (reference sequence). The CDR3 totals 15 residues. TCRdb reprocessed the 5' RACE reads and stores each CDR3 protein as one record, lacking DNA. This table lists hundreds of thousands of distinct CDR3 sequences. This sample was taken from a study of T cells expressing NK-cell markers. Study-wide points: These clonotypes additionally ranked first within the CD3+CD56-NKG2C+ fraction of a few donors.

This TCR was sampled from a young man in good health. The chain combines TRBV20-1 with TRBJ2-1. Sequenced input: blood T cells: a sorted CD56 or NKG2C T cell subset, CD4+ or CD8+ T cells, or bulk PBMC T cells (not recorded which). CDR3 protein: CSARDHSSAYNEQFF.